Included here is one T cell receptor beta chain sequence, with context. Its antigen is not yet known. Qualities for individual bases were not recorded, and no much larger clone is one base off. A patient counted as having stable hyperthyroidism if there was no progression to ophthalmopathy within 18 months of follow-up. Hyperthyroidism patients were newly diagnosed, with disease duration under 2 months, and aged 18 to 65 years. Patients were excluded if they had other autoimmune diseases, uncontrolled infections, pregnancy or lactation. Diagnosis relied on clinical symptoms, serum thyroxine, TRAb, thyroid ultrasound and orbital computed tomography. PBMCs were isolated from 7.5 to 10 ml of fresh peripheral blood by Ficoll-Paque density gradient centrifugation. Total RNA was extracted using Trizol reagent, and RNA quality was checked on an Agilent 2100 Bioanalyzer. For repertoire sequencing, TCR beta CDR3 regions were amplified from RNA transcripts. HTBI primers and the Qiagen OneStep RT-PCR kit were used in a first-round RT-PCR, which was followed by a second-round multiplex PCR, size selection and purification. Libraries were sequenced on an Illumina HiSeq2000 using paired-end 100 bp reads. Concerning the study's data processing: SOAPnuke was used to process the reads, removing any read that contained adapters or uncalled bases, had a mean Phred below 15, or lacked an exact match to the constant primer or identifier. COPE v1.2.5 was used to merge the high-quality paired reads. Each unique nucleotide sequence was defined as a clonotype, and clonotypes were aligned to IMGT TRB V, D and J references with MiTCR v1.1. The analysis was limited to V-J combinations with a frequency above 0.0001, which together covered 99.2% of repertoires. For each V-J combination, a TCR clonal expansion and chaos score was defined as F50 clonal expansion divided by the chaos observed in the TCRdist matrix. Welch's t-statistics and random forest were used to narrow the features down to over ten V-J combinations, which were then fed into a naive Bayes classifier. The similarity between thyroid and blood repertoires was quantified using the Morisita-Horn index. TCRdb applied fastp at Q25 and MiXCR to the public reads, then kept only in-frame beta chains. All rows with the same CDR3 protein become a single entry with the most common DNA and genes. TCRdb's processing, not the authors' own work, is the source of the V and J calls. Counted in this sample were over 500,000 distinct CDR3 sequences; 22% of them appeared once. The ten largest account for more than 5.5% of the sample.

Including cysteine and phenylalanine, the CDR3 has 16 amino acids. Only the CDR3 DNA stays, 48 bases, in frame from base 1. The germline ends are 20 bases apart after V is trimmed by 4 bases and J by 5 bases. CDR1 SGHDN and CDR2 FVKESK are derived from the germline V gene. This record belongs to a study of Graves' ophthalmopathy and Graves' hyperthyroidism (dated by TCRdb to 2016 to 2019). Study-level background: Peripheral blood was collected at initial diagnosis, before any treatment. The 100 discovery patients were randomly divided into training and test sets at a 7:3 ratio. In about six hyperthyroidism patients, the T-cell repertoires found in thyroid tissue were compared with those found in blood. After sampling, hyperthyroidism patients received methimazole starting at 30 mg daily, and ophthalmopathy patients received high-dose intravenous methylprednisolone. The study used signatures of the TCR beta repertoire to tell Graves' ophthalmopathy apart from Graves' hyperthyroidism and to predict which patients would progress to ophthalmopathy. A discovery set of 90 to 100 patients (approximately 45 ophthalmopathy, under 65 stable hyperthyroidism) was enrolled to explore V-J signatures distinguishing ophthalmopathy from hyperthyroidism. For independent validation, a separate cohort was made up of about 18 hyperthyroidism patients plus 17 patients who later progressed from hyperthyroidism to ophthalmopathy. In total, over 130 blood samples were TCR-sequenced: 43 ophthalmopathy, some 80 hyperthyroidism and 17 hyperthyroidism-to-ophthalmopathy patients. Points the paper makes about the study in general: In validation, the model predicted ophthalmopathy progression with about 70% sensitivity and 72.22% specificity; about a dozen predicted patients were CT-confirmed with GO in a median of around 6 months. No statistical method was used to set the sample size in advance, and the investigators knew which group each participant was assigned to. In cross-validation, the 13-signature model distinguished ophthalmopathy from stable hyperthyroidism with almost 90% sensitivity and about 84% specificity, and in the test set the corresponding values were approximately 79% and 70%. Most of the expanded thyroid clonotypes with a frequency above 0.001 were also detected in blood, and it was suggested that the thyroid immune response may be reflected by blood repertoires.

This clonotype originated in a woman younger than 35 with stable Graves' hyperthyroidism. Some clones in this sample may be carry-over from other donors' samples. Donor details come from another sample of the same person, matched by shared clones. The specimen was peripheral blood. The V gene is TRBV14 and the J gene is TRBJ2-5; TRBD2 is possibly the D segment (6 matching bases). The CDR3 reads as follows: CASSPPWAAGRETQYF. The bases are TGTGCCAGCAGCCCCCCATGGGCCGCGGGAAGGGAGACCCAGTACTTC.